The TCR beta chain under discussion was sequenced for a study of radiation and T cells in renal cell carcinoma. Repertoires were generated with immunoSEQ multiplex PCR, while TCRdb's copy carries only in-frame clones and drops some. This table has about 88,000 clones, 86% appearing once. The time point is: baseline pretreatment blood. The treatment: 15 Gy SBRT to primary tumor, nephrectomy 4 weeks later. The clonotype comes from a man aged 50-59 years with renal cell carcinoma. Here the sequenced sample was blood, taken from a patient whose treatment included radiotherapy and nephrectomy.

CDR3 residues: CASRPGTSGRYRDTQYF. The CDR3 nucleotides read TGCGCCAGCAGGCCCGGGACTAGCGGGAGATATAGAGATACGCAGTATTTT. The chain is built from TRBV23-1 and TRBJ2-3; 14 nucleotides line up with TRBD2. TRBV23-1 is an ORF, and what it does is uncertain. This CDR3 has 17 residues. J lost 5 bases, V lost 6 bases, and 10 bases had no gene match.